Sequencing of this T cell receptor beta chain was carried out in a study of cytomegalovirus exposure and HLA in healthy donors. Among the approximately 130 subjects of the validation cohort, separate from the 666-subject first cohort, were the donors. TCRdb's table, derived via immunoSEQ multiplex PCR, lists solely in-frame clones and lacks some. The sample lists a few hundred thousand clones, 70% to 90% occurring once. Trimming left V 3 bases short and J 0 bases short, with 6 bases between. Germline values: CDR1 PRHDT, CDR2 FYEKMQ (reference sequence). The CDR3 has 14 amino acids. Overall study findings and caveats: The study found most TCR sequences rare, yet found some public TCRs in many donors.

Regarding this clone: Its antigen remains unidentified.

This chain joins TRBV13 and TRBJ2-1; D unresolved. Source material: PBMCs. This clonotype was obtained from a woman between 18 and 30 years old in good health and CMV-seronegative. Here the CDR3 reads CASSFRSSYNEQFF. The CDR3 DNA reads as TGTGCCAGCAGCTTTCGCAGCTCCTACAATGAGCAGTTCTTC.